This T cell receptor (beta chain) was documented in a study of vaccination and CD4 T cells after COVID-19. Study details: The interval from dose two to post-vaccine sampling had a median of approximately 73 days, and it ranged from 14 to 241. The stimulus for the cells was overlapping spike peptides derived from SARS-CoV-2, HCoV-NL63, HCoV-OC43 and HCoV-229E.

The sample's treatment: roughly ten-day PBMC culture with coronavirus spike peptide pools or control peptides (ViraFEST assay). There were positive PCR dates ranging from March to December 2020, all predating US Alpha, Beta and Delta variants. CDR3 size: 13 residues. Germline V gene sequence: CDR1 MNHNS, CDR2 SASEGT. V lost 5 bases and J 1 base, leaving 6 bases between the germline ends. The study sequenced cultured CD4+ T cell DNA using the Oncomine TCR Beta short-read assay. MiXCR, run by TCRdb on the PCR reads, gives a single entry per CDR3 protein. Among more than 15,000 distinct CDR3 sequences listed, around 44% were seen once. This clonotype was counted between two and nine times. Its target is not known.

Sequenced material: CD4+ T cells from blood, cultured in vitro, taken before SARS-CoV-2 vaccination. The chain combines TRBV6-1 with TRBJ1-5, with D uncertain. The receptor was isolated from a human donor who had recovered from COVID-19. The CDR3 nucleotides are TGTGCCAGCAGTACCCGGAGCAATCAGCCCCAGCATTTT. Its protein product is CASSTRSNQPQHF.